The 4 T cell receptor beta chains given below trace back to one sample, sequenced in a study of T cells in Graves' hyperthyroidism and ophthalmopathy. Amplified TCR beta CDR3 regions derived from RNA transcripts. HTBI primers were employed in a first-round RT-PCR of the TCR CDR3. In TCRdb, the multiplex PCR reads were re-called with MiXCR into one record per CDR3 protein. This table holds roughly 400,000 distinct CDR3 sequences, roughly an eighth found once. Sequenced: blood. Receptors originate from a man aged 50 or older with Graves' ophthalmopathy.

This clonotype was seen a handful of times. The J gene is TRBJ1-1, the V gene TRBV14, with 7 bases that match TRBD1. The CDR3 has 16 amino acids. Looked up from germline, CDR1 is SGHDN and CDR2 is FVKESK. V was pared by 2 bases and J by 4 bases, with 10 bases of the junction left unmatched. The CDR3 nucleotides are TGTGCCAGCAGCCAAATAACAGGGGCCTTTTTCACTGAAGCTTTCTTT. Protein product: CASSQITGAFFTEAFF. Drawing the rest from reference TRBV14 and TRBJ1-1, the complete variable domain is EAGVTQFPSHSVIEKGQTVTLRCDPISGHDNLYWYRRVMGKEIKFLLHFVKESKQDESGMPNNRFLAERTGGTYSTLKVQPAELEDSGVYFCASSQITGAFFTEAFFGQGTRLTVV.

The chain recombines TRBV10-3 with TRBJ2-7, with D possibly TRBD1 on 6 matching bases. CDR3 length: 14 amino acids. Germline-derived CDR1 and CDR2 are ENHRY and SYGVKD. Trimming cost V 4 bases and J 3 bases, with 13 bases left between them. CDR3 sequence: CAISGSQGNYEQYF. The CDR3 bases are TGTGCCATCAGTGGAAGTCAGGGGAACTACGAGCAGTACTTC.

This clonotype has more than one count but fewer than ten. This chain connects TRBV24-1 to TRBJ2-2, with D perhaps assigned TRBD1 or TRBD2 (6 bases each). Trimming pared 1 base from V and 7 bases from J, leaving 12 bases between. From germline, CDR1 is KGHDR and CDR2 SFDVKD. The length of the CDR3 is 15 residues. The CDR3 reads CATSDLGGTVGELFF. The CDR3 region has the DNA TGTGCCACCAGTGATTTAGGGGGGACGGTCGGGGAGCTGTTTTTT.

Ten or more counts support this clonotype. The genes are TRBV2 and TRBJ2-7, with 8 bases lining up with TRBD2. The CDR3 totals 14 residues. V dropped 7 bases and J dropped 6; count of bases not matched to a gene: 11. The V gene's germline CDR1 is SNHLY and CDR2 FYNNEI. The CDR3 loop reads CASTAGGQGTEQYF. CDR3 coding DNA: TGTGCCAGCACCGCGGGAGGCCAAGGTACCGAGCAGTACTTC.